The present entry profiles one TCR beta chain with its context. This sample was taken from a study of CD8+ T cells in alopecia areata. Extracted RNA was reverse transcribed into cDNA, the sequencing template. The table came from immunoSEQ multiplex PCR; TCRdb's copy has only in-frame clones and leaves some out. The data contain some 170,000 clones, roughly 66% of them singletons. J gave up 3 bases and V 5 bases, and 6 bases lay outside the gene matches. The germline CDR1 and CDR2 sequences are SGHVS and FQNEAQ. The CDR3 runs 15 residues. The origin of this receptor is a human donor with alopecia areata. The chain is built from TRBV7-8 and TRBJ1-4; 7 bases align to TRBD1. Sequencing used CD8+ T cells sorted from blood, obtained at week 0. This CDR3 reads CASSQDRASNEKLFF. The CDR3 bases are TGTGCCAGCAGCCAAGACAGGGCATCTAATGAAAAACTGTTTTTT.